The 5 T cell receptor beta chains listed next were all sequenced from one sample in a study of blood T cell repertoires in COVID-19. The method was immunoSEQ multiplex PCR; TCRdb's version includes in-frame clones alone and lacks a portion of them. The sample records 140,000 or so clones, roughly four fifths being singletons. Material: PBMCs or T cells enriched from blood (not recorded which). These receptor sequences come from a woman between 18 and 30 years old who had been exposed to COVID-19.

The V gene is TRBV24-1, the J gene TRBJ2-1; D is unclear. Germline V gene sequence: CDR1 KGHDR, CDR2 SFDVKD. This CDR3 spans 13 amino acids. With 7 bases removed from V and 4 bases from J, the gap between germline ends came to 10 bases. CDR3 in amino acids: CATSDTYYNEQFF. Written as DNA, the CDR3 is TGTGCCACCAGCGACACATATTACAATGAGCAGTTCTTC.

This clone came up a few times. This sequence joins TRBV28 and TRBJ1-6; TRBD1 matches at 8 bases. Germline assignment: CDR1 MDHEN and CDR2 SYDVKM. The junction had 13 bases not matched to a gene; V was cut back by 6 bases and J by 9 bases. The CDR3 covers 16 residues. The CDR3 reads CASSSPGQGITSPLHF. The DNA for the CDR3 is TGTGCCAGCAGCTCACCCGGACAGGGCATCACTTCACCCCTCCACTTT.

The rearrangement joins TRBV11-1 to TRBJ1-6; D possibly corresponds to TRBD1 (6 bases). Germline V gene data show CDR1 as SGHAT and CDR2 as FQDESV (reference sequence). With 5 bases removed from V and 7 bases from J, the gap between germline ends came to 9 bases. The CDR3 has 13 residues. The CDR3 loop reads CASSRGHNSPLHF. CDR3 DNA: TGTGCCAGCAGCCGGGGACACAATTCACCCCTCCACTTT.

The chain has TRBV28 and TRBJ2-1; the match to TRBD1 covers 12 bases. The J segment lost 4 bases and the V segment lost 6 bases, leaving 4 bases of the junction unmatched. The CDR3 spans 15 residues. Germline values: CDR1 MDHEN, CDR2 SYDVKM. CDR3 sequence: CASSQGQGAYNEQFF. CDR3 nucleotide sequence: TGTGCCAGCAGCCAGGGACAGGGGGCTTACAATGAGCAGTTCTTC.

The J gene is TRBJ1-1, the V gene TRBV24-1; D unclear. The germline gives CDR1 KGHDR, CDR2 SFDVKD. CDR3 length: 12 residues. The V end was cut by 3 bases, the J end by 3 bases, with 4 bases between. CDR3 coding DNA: TGTGCCACCAGTGATACAGACACTGAAGCTTTCTTT. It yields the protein CATSDTDTEAFF.